This T cell receptor beta chain was found in a study of human T cells and chemical hapten exposure. Findings and caveats of the study: Having alopecia, the donors may differ immunologically from healthy people.

The ends lost 4 bases at V and 4 bases at J; junction bases unmatched: 15. The CDR3 consists of 18 residues. Germline values: CDR1 LGHNA, CDR2 YNFKEQ. As processed by the authors: Just over 95,000 TCRs per sample was the median, with a range of roughly 23,224 to 750,000. TCRdb used MiXCR to reprocess the RACE reads, holding one entry per CDR3 protein. The V and J calls were not made by the authors but by TCRdb's processing. This sample yields around 71,000 distinct CDR3 sequences, of which more than 8% are seen a single time; 3% to 4% belongs to the top ten. This clonotype occurred a few times. As yet, its antigen is unknown. Time point denoted: patch test 1, 2 weeks after DPC sensitization. Sample treatment: therapeutic diphenylcyclopropenone sensitization with weekly scalp DPC. Those who donated were patients with alopecia, 18 to 70 years of age, and suitable for DPC.

V is TRBV4-2 and J is TRBJ1-1, with TRBD1 matching 10 bases. Source: whole blood, taken in connection with sensitization to the hapten diphenylcyclopropenone (DPC). This receptor was obtained from a woman in her 40s with alopecia areata. Some clones in this sample may be carry-over from other donors' samples. The chain's CDR3 is CASSPYDRGPSGVTEAFF. CDR3 coding DNA: TGTGCCAGCAGCCCTTACGACAGGGGGCCCTCAGGGGTCACTGAAGCTTTCTTT.